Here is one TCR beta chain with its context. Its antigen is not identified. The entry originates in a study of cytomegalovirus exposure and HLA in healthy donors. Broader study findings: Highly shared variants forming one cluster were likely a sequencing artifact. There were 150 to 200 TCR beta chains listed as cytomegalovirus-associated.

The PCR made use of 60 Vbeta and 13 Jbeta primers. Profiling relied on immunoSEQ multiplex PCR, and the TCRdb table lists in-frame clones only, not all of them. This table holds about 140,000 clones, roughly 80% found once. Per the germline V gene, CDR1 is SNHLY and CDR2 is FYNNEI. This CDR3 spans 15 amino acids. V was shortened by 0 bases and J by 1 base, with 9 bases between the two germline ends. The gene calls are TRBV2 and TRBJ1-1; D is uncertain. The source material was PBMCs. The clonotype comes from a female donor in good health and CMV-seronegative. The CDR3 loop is CASSEARQSNTEAFF. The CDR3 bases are TGTGCCAGCAGTGAAGCGCGGCAGTCGAACACTGAAGCTTTCTTT.